The rows below give T cell receptor beta chains drawn from one sample of a study of cytomegalovirus exposure and HLA in healthy donors. The data were produced by immunoSEQ multiplex PCR, yet TCRdb's version contains in-frame clones alone and is incomplete. The sample totals about 190,000 clones. Sequencing input: PBMCs. The receptors come from a man younger than 40 in good health and CMV-seronegative. The CDR3 runs from the conserved cysteine through the conserved F or W. Fields, in order: V gene, CDR3 length, D gene, J gene, CDR3 DNA, CDR3 protein. The D gene is left open where the match is weak.

v_call: TRBV19
cdr3_length: 14
d_call: TRBD1
j_call: TRBJ1-5
cdr3_nt: TGTGCCAGTAATTTACAGGGGCTCAGGCAGCCCCAGCATTTT
cdr3_aa: CASNLQGLRQPQHF

v_call: TRBV13
cdr3_length: 15
d_call: TRBD2
j_call: TRBJ2-1
cdr3_nt: TGTGCCAGCAGACGGACTAGCGGGAGTCTAAGTGAGCAGTTCTTC
cdr3_aa: CASRRTSGSLSEQFF

v_call: TRBV12-5
cdr3_length: 17
d_call: TRBD1
j_call: TRBJ1-1
cdr3_nt: TGTGCTAGTGGTTTGTCCTCGACAGGGGGCATGCCCACTGAAGCTTTCTTT
cdr3_aa: CASGLSSTGGMPTEAFF

v_call: TRBV4-2
cdr3_length: 13
d_call: -
j_call: TRBJ2-7
cdr3_nt: TGTGCCAGCAGCCAACCTGGGGAGGGGGGGCAGTACTTC
cdr3_aa: CASSQPGEGGQYF

v_call: TRBV6-4
cdr3_length: 13
d_call: -
j_call: TRBJ1-3
cdr3_nt: TGTGCCAAGCACAGGGTCTCTGGAAACACCATATATTTT
cdr3_aa: CAKHRVSGNTIYF

v_call: TRBV7-9
cdr3_length: 15
d_call: TRBD1
j_call: TRBJ1-1
cdr3_nt: TGTGCCAGCAGCTGGACAGGGGCCCTGAACACTGAAGCTTTCTTT
cdr3_aa: CASSWTGALNTEAFF

v_call: TRBV10-3
cdr3_length: 16
d_call: TRBD2
j_call: TRBJ2-1
cdr3_nt: TGTGCCATCAATGGGCGACTAGCGGGGGGGCAGGATGAGCAGTTCTTC
cdr3_aa: CAINGRLAGGQDEQFF

v_call: TRBV18
cdr3_length: 13
d_call: -
j_call: TRBJ2-7
cdr3_nt: TGTGCCAGCTCACCGGAGACAGTATACGAGCAGTACTTC
cdr3_aa: CASSPETVYEQYF

v_call: TRBV7-6
cdr3_length: 13
d_call: -
j_call: TRBJ1-1
cdr3_nt: TGTGCCAGCAGCTCTTCGGGATCCACTGAAGCTTTCTTT
cdr3_aa: CASSSSGSTEAFF

v_call: TRBV10-3
cdr3_length: 14
d_call: TRBD2
j_call: TRBJ2-1
cdr3_nt: TGTGCCACCCTAGCGGCAAGCTCCTACAATGAGCAGTTCTTC
cdr3_aa: CATLAASSYNEQFF

v_call: TRBV19
cdr3_length: 15
d_call: TRBD1
j_call: TRBJ1-5
cdr3_nt: TGTGCCAGTAGTCTTGGACAGGGAGGAGATCAGCCCCAGCATTTT
cdr3_aa: CASSLGQGGDQPQHF

v_call: TRBV29-1
cdr3_length: 12
d_call: -
j_call: TRBJ1-2
cdr3_nt: TGCAGCGTGGGGGCCTCTAACTATGGCTACACCTTC
cdr3_aa: CSVGASNYGYTF

v_call: TRBV9
cdr3_length: 13
d_call: -
j_call: TRBJ1-1
cdr3_nt: TGTGCCAGCAGCGTAGTCACGGACACTGAAGCTTTCTTT
cdr3_aa: CASSVVTDTEAFF

v_call: TRBV5-4
cdr3_length: 20
d_call: TRBD1
j_call: TRBJ1-3
cdr3_nt: TGTGCCAGCAGCCCTCTTTCCCGGGACAGGAACTTATACTCTGGAAACACCATATATTTT
cdr3_aa: CASSPLSRDRNLYSGNTIYF

v_call: TRBV6-4
cdr3_length: 14
d_call: TRBD1
j_call: TRBJ1-2
cdr3_nt: TGTGCCAGCAGGCCGGACAGGGCTCTCGGTGGCTACACCTTC
cdr3_aa: CASRPDRALGGYTF